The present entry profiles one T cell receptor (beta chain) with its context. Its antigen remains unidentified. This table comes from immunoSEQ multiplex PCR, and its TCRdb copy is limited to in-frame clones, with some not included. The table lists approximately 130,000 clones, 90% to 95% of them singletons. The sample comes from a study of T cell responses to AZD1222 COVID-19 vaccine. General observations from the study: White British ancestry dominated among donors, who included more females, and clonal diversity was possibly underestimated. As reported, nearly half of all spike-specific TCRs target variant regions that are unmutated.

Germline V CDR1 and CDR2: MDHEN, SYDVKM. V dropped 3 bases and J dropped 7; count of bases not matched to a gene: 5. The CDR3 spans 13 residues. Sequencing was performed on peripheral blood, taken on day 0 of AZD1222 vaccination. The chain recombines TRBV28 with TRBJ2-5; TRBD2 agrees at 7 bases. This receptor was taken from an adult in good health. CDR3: CASSLAREGTQYF. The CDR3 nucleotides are TGTGCCAGCAGTTTGGCCAGGGAGGGGACCCAGTACTTC.